Listed below are T cell receptor beta chains from one sample, sequenced in a study of T cells and copy number aberrations in small-cell lung cancer. The data were produced by immunoSEQ multiplex PCR, yet TCRdb's version contains in-frame clones alone and is incomplete. The profile shows approximately 6,600 clones, about 72% of them singletons. Sequencing used normal tissue next to the tumor. These receptors were taken from a woman in her 70s with small cell lung cancer. Some clones in this sample may be carry-over from other donors' samples. Both conserved end residues are part of each CDR3. D genes are given only for firm matches. Clone size is stated in some rows and not others, as once, few, many or a class when expanded.

v_gene: TRBV5-1
abundance: .
d_gene: TRBD1
j_gene: TRBJ1-2
CDR3nt: TGCGCCAGCAGCTTGGCCGGGACAGGAGGAGGCTACACCTTC
CDR3aa: CASSLAGTGGGYTF

v_gene: TRBV11-2
abundance: .
d_gene: .
j_gene: TRBJ2-2
CDR3nt: TGTGCCAGCAGCTTAGGTCGGGGTCCCGGGGAGCTGTTTTTT
CDR3aa: CASSLGRGPGELFF

v_gene: TRBV29-1
abundance: once
d_gene: .
j_gene: TRBJ1-2
CDR3nt: TGCAGCGTTGAAGACCACCGGACGGGGTATGGCTACACCTTC
CDR3aa: CSVEDHRTGYGYTF

v_gene: TRBV7-2
abundance: once
d_gene: TRBD1
j_gene: TRBJ1-1
CDR3nt: TGTGCCAGCAGTCCTATCCGGGACAGAGGTACTGAAGCTTTCTTT
CDR3aa: CASSPIRDRGTEAFF

v_gene: TRBV5-5
abundance: .
d_gene: .
j_gene: TRBJ2-7
CDR3nt: TGTGCCAGCAGCTTACGGGCAGGGGCTAACTCCTACGAGCAGTACTTC
CDR3aa: CASSLRAGANSYEQYF

v_gene: TRBV5-1
abundance: .
d_gene: TRBD2
j_gene: TRBJ2-1
CDR3nt: TGCGCCAGCAGCCCAAAGGCTGCCAGAGACGGGACTAGCGGGAACTACAATGAGCAGTTCTTC
CDR3aa: CASSPKAARDGTSGNYNEQFF

v_gene: TRBV5-1
abundance: once
d_gene: .
j_gene: TRBJ1-1
CDR3nt: TGCGCCAGCAGCTCCTCGGGAGGGAACACTGAAGCTTTCTTT
CDR3aa: CASSSSGGNTEAFF

v_gene: TRBV6-6
abundance: .
d_gene: .
j_gene: TRBJ1-1
CDR3nt: TGTGCCAGCTCAAGCATTGGGGGCACTGAAGCTTTCTTT
CDR3aa: CASSSIGGTEAFF

v_gene: TRBV6-6
abundance: once
d_gene: TRBD1
j_gene: TRBJ2-7
CDR3nt: TGTGCCAGCAGTCGGGTACAGGGGTTCTCCTACGAGCAGTACTTC
CDR3aa: CASSRVQGFSYEQYF

v_gene: TRBV18
abundance: .
d_gene: TRBD1
j_gene: TRBJ2-2
CDR3nt: TGTGCCAGCTCACACCTCACCGGGACAGGCGTCACCGGGGAGCTGTTTTTT
CDR3aa: CASSHLTGTGVTGELFF

v_gene: TRBV6-5
abundance: .
d_gene: .
j_gene: TRBJ2-2
CDR3nt: TGTGCCAGCAGTGAAGCTAGAGCCGGGGAGCTGTTTTTT
CDR3aa: CASSEARAGELFF

v_gene: TRBV18
abundance: .
d_gene: .
j_gene: TRBJ2-3
CDR3nt: TGTGCCAGCTCCCTCCTGGACCGAGCAGATACGCAGTATTTT
CDR3aa: CASSLLDRADTQYF

v_gene: TRBV5-1
abundance: .
d_gene: .
j_gene: TRBJ2-1
CDR3nt: TGCGCCAGCAGCGGAAAGCATAACTACAATGAGCAGTTCTTC
CDR3aa: CASSGKHNYNEQFF

v_gene: TRBV5-1
abundance: .
d_gene: .
j_gene: TRBJ2-2
CDR3nt: TGCGCCAGCAGCTTGTATGTGACCGGGGAGCTGTTTTTT
CDR3aa: CASSLYVTGELFF

v_gene: TRBV29-1
abundance: few
d_gene: .
j_gene: TRBJ2-7
CDR3nt: TGCAGCGTTGATCTCGGGGGACTGGCGCAGTACTTC
CDR3aa: CSVDLGGLAQYF

v_gene: TRBV29-1
abundance: .
d_gene: .
j_gene: TRBJ2-3
CDR3nt: TGCAGCGTTGCCCGGGGAGGATCAGATACGCAGTATTTT
CDR3aa: CSVARGGSDTQYF

v_gene: TRBV5-1
abundance: .
d_gene: .
j_gene: TRBJ2-6
CDR3nt: TGCGCCAGCATGACAGGTTCCTCCGGGGCCAACGTCCTGACTTTC
CDR3aa: CASMTGSSGANVLTF

v_gene: TRBV2
abundance: .
d_gene: .
j_gene: TRBJ1-2
CDR3nt: TGTGCCAGCAGTGAAGGGGGAGGCTACACCTTC
CDR3aa: CASSEGGGYTF

v_gene: TRBV19
abundance: .
d_gene: TRBD1
j_gene: TRBJ1-5
CDR3nt: TGTGCCAGTTCGCCTTGGACAGGGGGCACCAGCAATCAGCCCCAGCATTTT
CDR3aa: CASSPWTGGTSNQPQHF

v_gene: TRBV4-3
abundance: .
d_gene: .
j_gene: TRBJ2-3
CDR3nt: TGCGCCAGCAAGTCCAGCGCTGCTAGCACAGATACGCAGTATTTT
CDR3aa: CASKSSAASTDTQYF

v_gene: TRBV6-1
abundance: once
d_gene: .
j_gene: TRBJ1-2
CDR3nt: TGTGCCAGCAGTGAATTGGGGCTTACCCTCTTC
CDR3aa: CASSELGLTLF

v_gene: TRBV5-1
abundance: .
d_gene: TRBD2
j_gene: TRBJ2-7
CDR3nt: TGCGCCAGCACCGTAGGACTAGCGGGAGTCTACGAGCAGTACTTC
CDR3aa: CASTVGLAGVYEQYF

v_gene: TRBV6-1
abundance: .
d_gene: .
j_gene: TRBJ2-5
CDR3nt: TGTGCCAGCAGTGAATCCTCAGCCTGGGGGGCGCAAGAGACCCAGTACTTC
CDR3aa: CASSESSAWGAQETQYF

v_gene: TRBV6-1
abundance: .
d_gene: TRBD2
j_gene: TRBJ2-2
CDR3nt: TGTGCCAGCAGTGAGTCGGGAGGGGTCGGGGAGCTGTTTTTT
CDR3aa: CASSESGGVGELFF

v_gene: TRBV18
abundance: .
d_gene: .
j_gene: TRBJ1-1
CDR3nt: TGTGCCAGCTCACCACTTTTCAGGGAGGACACTGAAGCTTTCTTT
CDR3aa: CASSPLFREDTEAFF

v_gene: TRBV27
abundance: once
d_gene: TRBD1
j_gene: TRBJ1-5
CDR3nt: TGTGCCAACGGACAGGGCAATCAGCCCCAGCATTTT
CDR3aa: CANGQGNQPQHF

v_gene: TRBV30
abundance: .
d_gene: .
j_gene: TRBJ1-2
CDR3nt: TGTGCCTGCAGAAAAGGTCTAGGGGGTGGCTACACCTTC
CDR3aa: CACRKGLGGGYTF

v_gene: TRBV30
abundance: .
d_gene: .
j_gene: TRBJ1-1
CDR3nt: TGTGCCTGGACGGTGAACACTGAAGCTTTCTTT
CDR3aa: CAWTVNTEAFF

v_gene: TRBV5-1
abundance: .
d_gene: TRBD1
j_gene: TRBJ2-7
CDR3nt: TGCGCCAGCAGCCGATGGACAGGGAACGAGCAGTACTTC
CDR3aa: CASSRWTGNEQYF

v_gene: TRBV7-3
abundance: .
d_gene: .
j_gene: TRBJ2-7
CDR3nt: TGTGCCAGCAGCATCACCGGGACCAGCTACGAGCAGTACTTC
CDR3aa: CASSITGTSYEQYF

v_gene: TRBV7-8
abundance: once
d_gene: .
j_gene: TRBJ2-3
CDR3nt: TGTGCCAGCAGCTTAGGGGGGCGGGCTTTCACAGATACGCAGTATTTT
CDR3aa: CASSLGGRAFTDTQYF

v_gene: TRBV30
abundance: .
d_gene: .
j_gene: TRBJ1-1
CDR3nt: TGTGCCTGGAGTGCCCAAGGGAACACTGAAGCTTTCTTT
CDR3aa: CAWSAQGNTEAFF